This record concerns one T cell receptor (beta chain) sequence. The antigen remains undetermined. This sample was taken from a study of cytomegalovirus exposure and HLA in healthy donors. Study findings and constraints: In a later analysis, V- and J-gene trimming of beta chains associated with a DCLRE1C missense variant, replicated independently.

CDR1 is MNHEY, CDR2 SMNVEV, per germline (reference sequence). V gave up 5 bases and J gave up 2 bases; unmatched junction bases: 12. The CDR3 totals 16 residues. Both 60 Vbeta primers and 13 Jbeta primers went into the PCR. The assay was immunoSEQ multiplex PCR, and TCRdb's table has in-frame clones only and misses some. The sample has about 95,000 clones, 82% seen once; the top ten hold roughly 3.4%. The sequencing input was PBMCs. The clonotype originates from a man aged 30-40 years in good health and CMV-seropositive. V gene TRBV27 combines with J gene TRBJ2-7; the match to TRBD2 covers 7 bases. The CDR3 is CASSTSRDYPAYEQYF. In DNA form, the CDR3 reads TGTGCCAGCAGTACGTCCCGGGACTATCCAGCCTACGAGCAGTACTTC.